This TCR beta chain was captured by sequencing in a study of T cell repertoires in cytomegalovirus infection. To note about this clonotype: The antigen remains unidentified.

TCRdb re-analysed the reads in MiXCR, keeping a single row per CDR3 protein. In the table there are around 200,000 distinct CDR3 sequences, around two fifths of which are singletons. This receptor was obtained from a human donor in good health (CMV status not recorded). Some clones in this sample may be carry-over from other donors' samples. The sample was CD8+ T cells from cultured PBMCs, taken from culture after CMV antigen stimulation.

This CDR3 is CASSLWGSPNTEAFF. In DNA, the CDR3 is TGCGCCAGCAGCTTGTGGGGGAGCCCGAACACTGAAGCTTTCTTT. The rearrangement links TRBV5-1 to TRBJ1-1; D possibly corresponds to TRBD1 (5 bases). Per germline, CDR1 SGHRS and CDR2 YFSETQ. The V and J ends lost 1 base and 1 base respectively, with 11 bases between them. The CDR3 totals 15 residues.